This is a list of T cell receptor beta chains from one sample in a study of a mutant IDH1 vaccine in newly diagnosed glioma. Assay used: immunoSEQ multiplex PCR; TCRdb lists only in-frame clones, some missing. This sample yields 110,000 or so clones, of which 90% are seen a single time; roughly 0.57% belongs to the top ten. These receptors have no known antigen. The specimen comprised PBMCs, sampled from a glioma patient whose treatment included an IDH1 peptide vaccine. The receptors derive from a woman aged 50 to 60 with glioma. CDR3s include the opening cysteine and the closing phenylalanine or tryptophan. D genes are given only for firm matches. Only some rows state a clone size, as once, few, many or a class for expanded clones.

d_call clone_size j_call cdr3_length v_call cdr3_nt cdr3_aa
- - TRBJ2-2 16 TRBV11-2 TGTGCCAGCAGCTTAGGCCAGGGGCTGAACACCGGGGAGCTGTTTTTT CASSLGQGLNTGELFF
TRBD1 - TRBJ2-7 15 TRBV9 TGTGCCAGCAGCTCCGAGGGACAGCCCTCCTACGAGCAGTACTTC CASSSEGQPSYEQYF
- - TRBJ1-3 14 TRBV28 TGTGCCAGCACCCTAGGGGGGTATGGAAACACCATATATTTT CASTLGGYGNTIYF
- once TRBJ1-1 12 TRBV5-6 TGTGCCAGCAGCTTGCGAGGAACTGAAGCTTTCTTT CASSLRGTEAFF
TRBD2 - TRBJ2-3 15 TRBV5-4 TGTGCCAGCAGCTTGTTAGCGGGAGGTCCAGATACGCAGTATTTT CASSLLAGGPDTQYF
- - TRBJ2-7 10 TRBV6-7 TGTGCCAGCAGCCCCTACGAGCAGTACTTC CASSPYEQYF
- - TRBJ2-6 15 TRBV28 TGTGCCAGCAGTTTAGGGGGCTCTGGGGCCAACGTCCTGACTTTC CASSLGGSGANVLTF
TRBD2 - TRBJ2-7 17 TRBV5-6 TGTGCCAGCAGCTTGGGGCTAGCGGGAACTACCTCCTACGAGCAGTACTTC CASSLGLAGTTSYEQYF
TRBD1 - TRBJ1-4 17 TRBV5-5 TGTGCCAGCAGCCGGGACAGACTAACGGTGGCTAATGAAAAACTGTTTTTT CASSRDRLTVANEKLFF
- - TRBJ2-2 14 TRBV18 TGTGCCAGCTCACCACCCCCGAACGCCGGGGAGCTGTTTTTT CASSPPPNAGELFF
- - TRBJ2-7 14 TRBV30 TGTGCCTGGAGTGTTGGGGGATCCTCCTACGAGCAGTACTTC CAWSVGGSSYEQYF
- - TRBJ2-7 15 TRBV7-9 TGTGCCAGCAGCGTCACGGGGAGGAGCTCCTACGAGCAGTACTTC CASSVTGRSSYEQYF
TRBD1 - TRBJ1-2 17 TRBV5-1 TGCGCCAGCAGCTTACCCACAGGGGGCGTAAGGGGGAATGGCTACACCTTC CASSLPTGGVRGNGYTF
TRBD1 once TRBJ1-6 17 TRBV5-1 TGCGCCAGCAGCTTGGAACAGGGGGGCTCCTATAATTCACCCCTCCACTTT CASSLEQGGSYNSPLHF
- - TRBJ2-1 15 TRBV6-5 TGTGCCAACAGACCCACCGGGTTCAGGGCTTGGCCACCGTTCTTC CANRPTGFRAWPPFF
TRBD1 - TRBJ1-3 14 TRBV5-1 TGCGCCAGCAGCTTGAGCAGCCAGGGGGGCACCATATATTTT CASSLSSQGGTIYF
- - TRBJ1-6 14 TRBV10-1 TGCGCCAGCAGTGATGGAAGAAAGGTCTCACCCCTCCACTTT CASSDGRKVSPLHF
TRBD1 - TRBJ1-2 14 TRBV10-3 TGTGCCATCAGTGGAGGACAGGGCGGCTATGGCTACACCTTC CAISGGQGGYGYTF
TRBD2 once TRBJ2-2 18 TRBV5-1 TGCGCCAGCAGCTCGGTCACTAGCGGGAGGGCCGGGACCGGGGAGCTGTTTTTT CASSSVTSGRAGTGELFF
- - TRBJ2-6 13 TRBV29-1 TGCAGCGTTGGACCCTCTGGGGCCAACGTCCTGACTTTC CSVGPSGANVLTF
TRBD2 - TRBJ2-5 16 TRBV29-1 TGCAGCGTTTATGGACTAGCGGGAGAATCGGGAGAGACCCAGTACTTC CSVYGLAGESGETQYF
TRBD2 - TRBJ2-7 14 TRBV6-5 TGTGCCAGCAGCCCAACCGCCGGGAGGGGCGAGCAGTACTTC CASSPTAGRGEQYF
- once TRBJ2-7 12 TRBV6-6 TGTGCCTGCTCCGGGACGGCCTACGAGCAGTACTTC CACSGTAYEQYF
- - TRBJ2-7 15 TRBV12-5 TGTGCTAGTGGTTTGGAGCCACAGGGAGCCTACGAGCAGTACTTC CASGLEPQGAYEQYF
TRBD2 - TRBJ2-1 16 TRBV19 TGTGCCAGTAGTATAGTGACTAGCGGGGTGAGGAATGAGCAGTTCTTC CASSIVTSGVRNEQFF
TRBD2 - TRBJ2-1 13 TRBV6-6 TGTGCCAGCACGGGCGGGAGTTTCAATGAGCAGTTCTTC CASTGGSFNEQFF
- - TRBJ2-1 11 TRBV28 TGTGCCAGCATGAGGTACAATGAGCAGTTCTTC CASMRYNEQFF
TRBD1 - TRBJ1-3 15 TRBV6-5 TGTGCCAGCAGTTACTCGACAGGGAGGGGAAACACCATATATTTT CASSYSTGRGNTIYF
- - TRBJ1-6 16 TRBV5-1 TGCGCCAGCAGCTTGGGTGGGACCACCCAGGGTTCACCCCTCCACTTT CASSLGGTTQGSPLHF
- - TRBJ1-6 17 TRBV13 TGTGCCAGCAGCTTAGTGGCCCGTGGGGGAGGTCGGGCACCCCTCCACTTT CASSLVARGGGRAPLHF
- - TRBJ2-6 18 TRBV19 TGTGCCAGTAGTATAGTTACAGCATCTTACTCTGGGGCCAACGTCCTGACTTTC CASSIVTASYSGANVLTF
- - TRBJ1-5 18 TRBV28 TGTGCCAGCAGTTTTGGCGGACTCATGCGCCATAGCAATCAGCCCCAGCATTTT CASSFGGLMRHSNQPQHF
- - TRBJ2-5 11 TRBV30 TGTGCCTGGACGAGGGAAGAGACCCAGTACTTC CAWTREETQYF
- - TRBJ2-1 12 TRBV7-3 TGTGCCAGCAGCTTAATTGGGAATGAGCAGTTCTTC CASSLIGNEQFF
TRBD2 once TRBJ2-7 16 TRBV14 TGTGCCAGCAGCCAAGTAGGGCTAGCGGGCCTCTACGAGCAGTACTTC CASSQVGLAGLYEQYF
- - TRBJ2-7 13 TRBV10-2 TGCGCCACCTCGGCAGGGGGACTACCCGAGCAGTACTTC CATSAGGLPEQYF
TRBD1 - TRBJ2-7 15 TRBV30 TGTGCCTGGAGTGTAGGGTCGACAGGGGCGCGCGAGCAGTACTTC CAWSVGSTGAREQYF
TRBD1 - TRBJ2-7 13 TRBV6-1 TGTGCCAGCAGTCCCACCAGGGGGCCCGAGCAGTACTTC CASSPTRGPEQYF
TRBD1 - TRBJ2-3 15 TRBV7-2 TGTGCCAGCAGCCGACAGGGGATCGGCCCAGATACGCAGTATTTT CASSRQGIGPDTQYF
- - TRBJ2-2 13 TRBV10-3 TGTGCCATCAGTTCCAGGAACACCGGGGAGCTGTTTTTT CAISSRNTGELFF
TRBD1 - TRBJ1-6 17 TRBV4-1 TGCGCCAGCAGCCAGTCTAGGGGGCGCTCCTATAATTCACCCCTCCACTTT CASSQSRGRSYNSPLHF